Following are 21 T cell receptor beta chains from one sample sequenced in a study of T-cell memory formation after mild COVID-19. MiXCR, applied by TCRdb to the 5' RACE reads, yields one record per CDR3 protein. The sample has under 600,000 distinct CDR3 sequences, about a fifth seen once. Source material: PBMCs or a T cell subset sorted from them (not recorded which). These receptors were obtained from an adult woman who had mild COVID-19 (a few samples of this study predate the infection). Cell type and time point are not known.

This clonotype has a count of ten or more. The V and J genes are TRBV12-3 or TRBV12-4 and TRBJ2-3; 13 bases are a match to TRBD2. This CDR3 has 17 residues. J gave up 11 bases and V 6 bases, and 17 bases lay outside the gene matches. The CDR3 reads CASSLFPTSGGASWQYF. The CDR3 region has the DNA TGTGCCAGCAGCTTATTCCCAACTAGCGGGGGGGCCTCATGGCAGTATTTT.

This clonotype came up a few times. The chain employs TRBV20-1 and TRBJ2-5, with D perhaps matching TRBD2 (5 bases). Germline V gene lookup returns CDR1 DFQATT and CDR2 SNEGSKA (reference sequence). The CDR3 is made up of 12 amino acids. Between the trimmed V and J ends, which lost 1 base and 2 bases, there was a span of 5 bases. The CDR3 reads CSARGGQETQYF. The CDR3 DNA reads TGCAGTGCTAGAGGCGGGCAAGAGACCCAGTACTTC.

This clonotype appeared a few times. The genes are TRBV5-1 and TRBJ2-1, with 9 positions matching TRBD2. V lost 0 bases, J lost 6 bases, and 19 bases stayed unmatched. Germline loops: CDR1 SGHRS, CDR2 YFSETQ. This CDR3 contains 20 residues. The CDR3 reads CASSLGLADLVWEDLNEQFF. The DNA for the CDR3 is TGCGCCAGCAGCTTGGGACTAGCGGACCTCGTATGGGAAGACCTCAATGAGCAGTTCTTC.

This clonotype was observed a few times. CDR3 nucleotides: TGTGCCAGCAGCCATATAGCGGGAACTGAAGCTTTCTTT. This translates into CASSHIAGTEAFF. The gene calls are TRBV14 and TRBJ1-1; D not resolved. Germline assignment: CDR1 SGHDN and CDR2 FVKESK. V lost 3 bases to trimming and J lost 5 bases, with 10 bases between them. This CDR3 is 13 amino acids long. The entire variable domain, with the rest obtained from reference TRBV14 and TRBJ1-1, is as follows: EAGVTQFPSHSVIEKGQTVTLRCDPISGHDNLYWYRRVMGKEIKFLLHFVKESKQDESGMPNNRFLAERTGGTYSTLKVQPAELEDSGVYFCASSHIAGTEAFFGQGTRLTVV.

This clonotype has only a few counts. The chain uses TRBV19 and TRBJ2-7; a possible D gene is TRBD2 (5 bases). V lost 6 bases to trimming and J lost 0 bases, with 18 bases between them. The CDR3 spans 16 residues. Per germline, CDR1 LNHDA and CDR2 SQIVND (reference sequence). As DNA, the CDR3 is TGTGCCAGTAGACCGACGGGATCAGGCATCTCCTACGAGCAGTACTTC. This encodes CASRPTGSGISYEQYF. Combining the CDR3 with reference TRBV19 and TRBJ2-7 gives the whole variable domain DGGITQSPKYLFRKEGQNVTLSCEQNLNHDAMYWYRQDPGQGLRLIYYSQIVNDFQKGDIAEGYSVSREKKESFPLTVTSAQKNPTAFYLCASRPTGSGISYEQYFGPGTRLTVT.

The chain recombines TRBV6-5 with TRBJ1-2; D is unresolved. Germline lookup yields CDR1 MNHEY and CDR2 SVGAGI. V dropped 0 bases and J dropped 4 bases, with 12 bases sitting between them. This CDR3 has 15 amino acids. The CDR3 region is CASSYSSQRTYGYTF. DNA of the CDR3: TGTGCCAGCAGTTACTCGTCCCAGAGGACCTATGGCTACACCTTC.

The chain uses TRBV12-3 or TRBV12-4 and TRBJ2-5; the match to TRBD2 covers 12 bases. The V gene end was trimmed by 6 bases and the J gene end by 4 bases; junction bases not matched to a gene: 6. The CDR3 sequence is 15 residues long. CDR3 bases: TGTGCCAGCAGAATGACTAGCGGGGGAGGAGAGACCCAGTACTTC. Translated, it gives CASRMTSGGGETQYF.

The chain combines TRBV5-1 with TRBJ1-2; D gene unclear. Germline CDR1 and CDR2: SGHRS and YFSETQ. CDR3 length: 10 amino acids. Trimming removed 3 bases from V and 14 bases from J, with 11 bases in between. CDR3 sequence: CASSSSSGTF. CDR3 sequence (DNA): TGCGCCAGCAGCTCATCCTCGGGGACCTTC.

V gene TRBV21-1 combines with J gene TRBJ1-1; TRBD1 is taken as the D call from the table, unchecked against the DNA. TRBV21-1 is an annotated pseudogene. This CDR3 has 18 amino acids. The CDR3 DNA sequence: TGTGCCAGCACCATCGCAAGACAGGGGGCTTGGGTTTTCGCTGAAGCTTTCTTT. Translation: CASTIARQGAWVFAEAFF.

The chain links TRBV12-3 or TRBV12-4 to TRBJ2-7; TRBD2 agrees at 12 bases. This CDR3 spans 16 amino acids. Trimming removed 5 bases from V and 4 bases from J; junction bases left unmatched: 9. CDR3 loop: CASSPRTSGIDYEQYF. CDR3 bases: TGTGCCAGCAGTCCACGGACTAGCGGGATAGATTACGAGCAGTACTTC.

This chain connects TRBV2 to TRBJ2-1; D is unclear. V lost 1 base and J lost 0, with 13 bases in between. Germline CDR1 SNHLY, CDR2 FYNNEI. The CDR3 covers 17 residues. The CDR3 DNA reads TGTGCCAGCAGTGAAGGGGTTTCTGGCAACTCCTACAATGAGCAGTTCTTC. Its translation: CASSEGVSGNSYNEQFF.

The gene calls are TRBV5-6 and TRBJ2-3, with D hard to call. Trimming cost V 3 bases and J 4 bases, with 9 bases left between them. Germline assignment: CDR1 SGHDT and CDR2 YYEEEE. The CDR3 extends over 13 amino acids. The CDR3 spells CASSWWGSDTQYF. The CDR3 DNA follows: TGTGCCAGCAGCTGGTGGGGTTCAGATACGCAGTATTTT.

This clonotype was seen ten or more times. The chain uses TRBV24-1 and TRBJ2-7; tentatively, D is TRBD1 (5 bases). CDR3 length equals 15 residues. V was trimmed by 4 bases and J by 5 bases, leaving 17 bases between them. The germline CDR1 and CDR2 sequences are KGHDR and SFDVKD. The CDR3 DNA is TGTGCCACCAGTGACTCTCGGACCAGGGTGGACGAGCAGTACTTC. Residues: CATSDSRTRVDEQYF.

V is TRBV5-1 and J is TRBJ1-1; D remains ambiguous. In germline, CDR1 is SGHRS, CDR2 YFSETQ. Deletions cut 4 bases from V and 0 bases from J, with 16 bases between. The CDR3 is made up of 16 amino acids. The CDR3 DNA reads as TGCGCCAGCAGCCAAGGAACAGCGAGTATGAACACTGAAGCTTTCTTT. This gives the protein CASSQGTASMNTEAFF. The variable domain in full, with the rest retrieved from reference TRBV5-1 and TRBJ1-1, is KAGVTQTPRYLIKTRGQQVTLSCSPISGHRSVSWYQQTPGQGLQFLFEYFSETQRNKGNFPGRFSGRQFSNSRSEMNVSTLELGDSALYLCASSQGTASMNTEAFFGQGTRLTVV.

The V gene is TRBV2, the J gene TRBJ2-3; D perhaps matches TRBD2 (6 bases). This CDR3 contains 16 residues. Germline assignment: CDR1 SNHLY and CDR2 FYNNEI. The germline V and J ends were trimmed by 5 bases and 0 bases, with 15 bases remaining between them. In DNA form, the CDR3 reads TGTGCCAGCAGTAGTTGGACTGGGGGGAGCACAGATACGCAGTATTTT. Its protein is CASSSWTGGSTDTQYF.

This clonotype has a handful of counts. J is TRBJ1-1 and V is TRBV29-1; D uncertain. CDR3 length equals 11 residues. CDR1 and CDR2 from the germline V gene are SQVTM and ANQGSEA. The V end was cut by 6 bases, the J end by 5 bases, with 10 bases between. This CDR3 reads CSVLRGTEAFF. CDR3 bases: TGCAGCGTACTCCGGGGAACTGAAGCTTTCTTT.

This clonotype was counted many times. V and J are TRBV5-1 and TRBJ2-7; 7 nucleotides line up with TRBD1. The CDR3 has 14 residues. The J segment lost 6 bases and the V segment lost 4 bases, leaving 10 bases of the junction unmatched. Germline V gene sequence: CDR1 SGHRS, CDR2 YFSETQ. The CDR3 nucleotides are TGCGCCAGCAGCCAGGTTTTGACAGGGCGCGAGCAGTACTTC. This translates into CASSQVLTGREQYF.

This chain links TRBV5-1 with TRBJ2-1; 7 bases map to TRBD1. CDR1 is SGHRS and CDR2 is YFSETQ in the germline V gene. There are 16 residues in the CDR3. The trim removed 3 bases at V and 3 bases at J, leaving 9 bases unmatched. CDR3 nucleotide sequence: TGCGCCAGCAGCTCCCGGGACAGAGGTCGCTACAATGAGCAGTTCTTC. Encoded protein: CASSSRDRGRYNEQFF.

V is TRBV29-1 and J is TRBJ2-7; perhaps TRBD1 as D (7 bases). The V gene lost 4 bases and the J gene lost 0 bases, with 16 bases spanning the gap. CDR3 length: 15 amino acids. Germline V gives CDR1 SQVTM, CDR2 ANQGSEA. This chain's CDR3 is CSVVGAGGSSYEQYF. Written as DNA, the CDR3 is TGCAGCGTTGTTGGGGCAGGGGGGAGCTCCTACGAGCAGTACTTC.

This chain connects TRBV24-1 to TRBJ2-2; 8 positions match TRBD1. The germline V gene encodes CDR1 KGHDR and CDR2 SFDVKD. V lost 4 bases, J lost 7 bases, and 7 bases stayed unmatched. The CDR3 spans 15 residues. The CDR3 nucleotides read TGTGCCACCAGTGACCACACAGGGGGTAACGGGGAGCTGTTTTTT. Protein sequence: CATSDHTGGNGELFF.

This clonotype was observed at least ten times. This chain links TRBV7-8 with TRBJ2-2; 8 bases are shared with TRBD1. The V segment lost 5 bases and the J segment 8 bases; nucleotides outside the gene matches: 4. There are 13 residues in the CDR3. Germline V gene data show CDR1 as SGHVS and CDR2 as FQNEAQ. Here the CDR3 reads CASSRGQAGELFF. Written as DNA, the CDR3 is TGTGCCAGCAGCAGGGGACAGGCTGGGGAGCTGTTTTTT.